The entry below describes one T cell receptor (beta chain). Its antigen is unidentified. The sample originates from a study of T cell responses to AZD1222 COVID-19 vaccine. Sequencing used immunoSEQ multiplex PCR; TCRdb keeps in-frame clones, though not all of them. The data show approximately 170,000 clones, with approximately 88% seen just once and over 1% held by the top ten. CDR1 is GTSNPN, CDR2 SVGIG, per germline (reference sequence). V was clipped by 2 bases and J by 7 bases; unmatched bases: 7. The CDR3 is 14 residues long. Broader study findings: It should be noted that donors were predominantly white British and more often female, and clonal diversity was possibly underestimated.

Sequenced here: peripheral blood, sampled 28 days after the second AZD1222 dose. The chain carries TRBV30 and TRBJ1-4, with TRBD1 identical over 7 bases. This TCR derives from an adult who received the AZD1222 COVID-19 vaccine. The DNA of the CDR3 is TGTGCCTGGAGTAGGGAGACAGGGTTTGAAAAACTGTTTTTT. Amino acid sequence: CAWSRETGFEKLFF.